This T cell receptor beta chain derives from a study of blood T cell repertoires in COVID-19. Looking at the study overall: T cells, B-cell-depleted T cells, or PBMCs provided the cDNA or gDNA that served as material.

Original methodology: Quantification of nucleated cells was approximated via reference gene primer amplification. TCRdb's copy holds only in-frame clones and misses some; the assay was immunoSEQ multiplex PCR. V and J calls and clone size are copied from that table; D and trimming were computed from the DNA. The sample has about 110,000 clones; approximately 70% are singletons. CDR3 length: 13 residues. From germline, CDR1 is SGHVS and CDR2 FQNEAQ. Trimming took 5 bases from V and 3 from J, leaving 10 bases between them. This chain connects TRBV7-8 to TRBJ2-5; D is unresolved. The sequenced material came from peripheral blood. The receptor comes from a human donor with acute or convalescent COVID-19. The donor label of this sample is uncertain. CDR3 sequence reads: CASSRMREETQYF. DNA for the CDR3: TGTGCCAGCAGCCGCATGAGAGAAGAGACCCAGTACTTC. Full variable domain (missing parts from reference TRBV7-8 and TRBJ2-5): GAGVSQSPRYKVAKRGQDVALRCDPISGHVSLFWYQQALGQGPEFLTYFQNEAQLDKSGLPSDRFFAERPEGSVSTLKIQRTQQEDSAVYLCASSRMREETQYFGPGTRLLVL.